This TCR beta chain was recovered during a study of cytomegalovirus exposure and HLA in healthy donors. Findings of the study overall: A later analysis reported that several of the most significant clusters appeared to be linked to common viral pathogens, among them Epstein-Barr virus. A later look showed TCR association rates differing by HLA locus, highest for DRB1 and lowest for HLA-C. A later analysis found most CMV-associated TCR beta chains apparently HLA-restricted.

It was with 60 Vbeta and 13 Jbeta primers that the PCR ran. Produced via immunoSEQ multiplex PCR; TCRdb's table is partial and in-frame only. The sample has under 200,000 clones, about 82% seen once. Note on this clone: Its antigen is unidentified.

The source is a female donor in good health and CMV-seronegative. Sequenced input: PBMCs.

The CDR3 region has the DNA TGTGCCAGCAGCGTAGAGGGACAGCCATCGAATGGCTACACCTTC. Encoded protein: CASSVEGQPSNGYTF. The chain uses TRBV9 and TRBJ1-2; 7 positions agree with TRBD1. The V gene end was trimmed by 0 bases and the J gene end by 6 bases; junction bases not matched to a gene: 8. The CDR3 has 15 amino acids. Germline V gene data show CDR1 as SGDLS and CDR2 as YYNGEE.